This TCR beta chain was identified in a study of cytomegalovirus exposure and HLA in healthy donors. Across the whole study: The Caucasian-associated ancestry cluster held roughly 81% of a few hundred genotyped donors.

Study observations and caveats: Per a prior analysis, the majority of TCR beta V segments were productive roughly 87% or roughly 30% of the time. Using the classifier, cytomegalovirus status was reportedly diagnosed with high specificity and sensitivity.

The CDR3 length is 16 residues. Germline V lookup: CDR1 MNHNS, CDR2 SASEGT. Deletions cut 2 bases from V and 2 bases from J, with 13 bases between. With respect to this clone: Its antigen is not known.

The PCR used 60 Vbeta and 13 Jbeta primers. Assay used: immunoSEQ multiplex PCR; TCRdb lists only in-frame clones, some missing. The table has about 100,000 clones, about four fifths seen once. Source material: PBMCs. This receptor was identified in a man aged 40-49 years in good health and CMV-seropositive. V and J are TRBV6-1 and TRBJ2-1; D possibly corresponds to TRBD1 (5 bases). This chain's CDR3 is CASSESSGLTYNEQFF. CDR3 coding DNA: TGTGCCAGCAGTGAATCTTCAGGGTTAACCTACAATGAGCAGTTCTTC.